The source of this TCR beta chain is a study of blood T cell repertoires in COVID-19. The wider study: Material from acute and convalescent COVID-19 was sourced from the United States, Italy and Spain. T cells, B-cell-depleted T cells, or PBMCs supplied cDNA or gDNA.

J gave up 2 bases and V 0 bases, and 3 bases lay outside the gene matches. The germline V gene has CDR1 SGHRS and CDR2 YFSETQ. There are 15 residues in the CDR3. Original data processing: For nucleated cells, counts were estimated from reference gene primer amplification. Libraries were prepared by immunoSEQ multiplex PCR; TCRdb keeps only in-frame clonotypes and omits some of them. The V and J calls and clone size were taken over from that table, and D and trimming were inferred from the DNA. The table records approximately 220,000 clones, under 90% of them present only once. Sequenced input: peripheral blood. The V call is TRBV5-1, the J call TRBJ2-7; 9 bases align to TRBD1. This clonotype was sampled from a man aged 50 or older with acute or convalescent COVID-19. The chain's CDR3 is CASSLVGQGTYEQYF. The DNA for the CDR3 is TGCGCCAGCAGCTTGGTAGGACAGGGGACCTACGAGCAGTACTTC.